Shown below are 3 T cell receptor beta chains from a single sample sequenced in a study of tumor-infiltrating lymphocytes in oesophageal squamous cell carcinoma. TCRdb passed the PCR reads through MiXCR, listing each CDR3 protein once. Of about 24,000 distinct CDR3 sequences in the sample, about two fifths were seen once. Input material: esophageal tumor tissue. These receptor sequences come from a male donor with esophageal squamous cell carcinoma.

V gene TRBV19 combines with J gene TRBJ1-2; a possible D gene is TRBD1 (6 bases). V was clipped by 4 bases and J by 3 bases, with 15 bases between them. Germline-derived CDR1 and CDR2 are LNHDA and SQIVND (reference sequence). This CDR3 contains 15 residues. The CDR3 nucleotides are TGTGCCAGTAGTACAACAGGGCGGGGACACTATGGCTACACCTTC. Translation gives CASSTTGRGHYGYTF.

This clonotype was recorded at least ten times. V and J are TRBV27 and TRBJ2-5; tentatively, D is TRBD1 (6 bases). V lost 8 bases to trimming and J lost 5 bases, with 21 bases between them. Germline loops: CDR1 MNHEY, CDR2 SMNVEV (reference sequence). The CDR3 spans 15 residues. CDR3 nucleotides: TGTGCCAGCTCTCGCGGAGGACAGCTGAGGGAGACCCAGTACTTC. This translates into CASSRGGQLRETQYF.

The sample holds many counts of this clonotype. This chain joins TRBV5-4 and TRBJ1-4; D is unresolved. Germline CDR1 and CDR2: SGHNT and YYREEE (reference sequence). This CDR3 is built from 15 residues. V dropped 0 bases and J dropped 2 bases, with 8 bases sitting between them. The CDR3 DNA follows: TGTGCCAGCAGCTTGGGAGCGGTTACTAATGAAAAACTGTTTTTT. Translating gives CASSLGAVTNEKLFF. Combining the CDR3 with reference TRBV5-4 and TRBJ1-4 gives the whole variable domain ETGVTQSPTHLIKTRGQQVTLRCSSQSGHNTVSWYQQALGQGPQFIFQYYREEENGRGNFPPRFSGLQFPNYSSELNVNALELDDSALYLCASSLGAVTNEKLFFGSGTQLSVL.